Presented here are 10 T cell receptor beta chains from one specimen sequenced in a study of blood T cell repertoires in COVID-19 (dated by TCRdb to 2018 to 2021). Library generation was performed with the immunoSEQ multiplex PCR assay. The immuneACCESS repertoire file appears here via TCRdb, limited to in-frame rearrangements. These files lack a portion of the clones; in checked studies, under half of the deficit traces to unresolved V genes, and the cause of the others is not known. The sample contains about 350,000 clones, more than 70% of them found a single time. Approximately 1% of the sample is in the top ten clones. Material: PBMCs or T cells enriched from blood (not recorded which). All receptors come from a woman in her twenties or thirties who had been exposed to COVID-19.

This clone has only one observation. The rearrangement joins TRBV7-9 to TRBJ2-1, with TRBD2 matching 8 bases. Looked up from germline, CDR1 is SEHNR and CDR2 is FQNEAQ (reference sequence). V was clipped by 7 bases and J by 7 bases; unmatched bases: 6. CDR3 length equals 13 residues. The CDR3, as DNA: TGTGCCAGCACTCTGTCTAGCGGGAATGAGCAGTTCTTC. Translation gives CASTLSSGNEQFF.

This sequence joins TRBV5-1 and TRBJ2-7, with TRBD2 matching over 13 bases. The CDR3 totals 16 residues. In germline, CDR1 is SGHRS, CDR2 YFSETQ. The junction had 12 bases not matched to a gene; V was cut back by 5 bases and J by 7 bases. CDR3: CASSFIGLAGVGEQYF. CDR3 DNA: TGCGCCAGCAGTTTCATAGGACTAGCGGGAGTGGGAGAGCAGTACTTC.

This clone was picked up one time. The chain employs TRBV7-9 and TRBJ2-7, with TRBD2 matching over 10 bases. After removal of 5 bases from V and 6 bases from J, the junction contained 10 bases not matched to a gene. The CDR3 is 15 amino acids. Germline V gene data show CDR1 as SEHNR and CDR2 as FQNEAQ (reference sequence). The CDR3 is CASSPRAGGLGEQYF. The DNA for the CDR3 is TGTGCCAGCAGCCCACGAGCGGGAGGGCTGGGCGAGCAGTACTTC.

CDR3 sequence reads: CASSLSRGTGELFF. CDR3 nucleotide sequence: TGTGCCAGCAGTTTATCCCGCGGCACCGGGGAGCTGTTTTTT. This chain links TRBV27 with TRBJ2-2; no definite D call. CDR3 length: 14 amino acids. Germline V CDR1 and CDR2: MNHEY, SMNVEV (reference sequence). The V and J ends lost 0 bases and 4 bases respectively, with 6 bases between them.

V usage is TRBV5-4 and J usage is TRBJ2-5, with 8 bases fitting TRBD2. This CDR3 comprises 14 residues. The V gene's germline CDR1 is SGHNT and CDR2 YYREEE (reference sequence). The V segment lost 0 bases and the J segment 3 bases; nucleotides outside the gene matches: 1. CDR3 region: CASSLVSGKETQYF. DNA of the CDR3: TGTGCCAGCAGCTTGGTTAGCGGGAAAGAGACCCAGTACTTC.

V usage is TRBV10-2 and J usage is TRBJ1-6; a possible D gene is TRBD1 (5 bases). This CDR3 has 16 residues. Germline V gene sequence: CDR1 WSHSY, CDR2 SAAADI. The germline V and J ends were trimmed by 8 bases and 5 bases, with 19 bases remaining between them. Here the CDR3 reads CASAPSWAGNNSPLHF. For the CDR3, the DNA is TGCGCCAGCGCCCCCTCGTGGGCAGGGAATAATTCACCCCTCCACTTT.

The rearrangement uses TRBV5-8 and TRBJ2-1; 7 bases agree with TRBD2. Per the germline V gene, CDR1 is SGHTS and CDR2 is YDEGEE. The CDR3 spans 20 residues. With 6 bases clipped from V and 4 bases from J, the junction kept 25 bases outside the gene matches. This CDR3 reads CASTAMPGLNGDSRYNEQFF. In DNA, the CDR3 is TGTGCCAGCACCGCCATGCCGGGACTAAACGGGGACTCCAGATACAATGAGCAGTTCTTC.

The rearrangement links TRBV23-1 to TRBJ1-2; unclear D gene. TRBV23-1 is labeled an ORF, and its function is uncertain. There are 15 residues in the CDR3. Between the trimmed V and J ends, which lost 4 bases and 3 bases, there was a span of 15 bases. The CDR3 coding sequence is TGCGCCAGCAGTCTCCCGATTCCGGGTTACTATGGCTACACCTTC. It specifies CASSLPIPGYYGYTF.

This clone has only one observation. J is TRBJ2-3 and V is TRBV28; 11 bases map to TRBD2. The CDR3 consists of 17 residues. CDR1 and CDR2 from the germline V gene are MDHEN and SYDVKM. Unmatched junction bases numbered 7, after V lost 5 bases and J lost 0 bases. The CDR3 coding sequence is TGTGCCAGCAGTCTCGGGACTAGCGGAACTAGCACAGATACGCAGTATTTT. This gives the protein CASSLGTSGTSTDTQYF.

This chain connects TRBV28 to TRBJ1-1; the D gene is possibly TRBD1 (5 bases). The CDR3 loop spans 13 amino acids. V shed 8 bases and J shed 4 bases, with 14 bases lying between them. Looked up from germline, CDR1 is MDHEN and CDR2 is SYDVKM. The CDR3 protein is CASATGTRTEAFF. CDR3 coding DNA: TGTGCCAGCGCGACCGGGACTCGCACTGAAGCTTTCTTT.